This T cell receptor beta chain appears in the sequencing data of a study of T cell responses to AZD1222 COVID-19 vaccine. Study context: Analysis merged second doses at about 4 or about 12 weeks. Study observations and caveats: Spike-specific TCR breadth and depth both grew after two AZD1222 doses. Just a handful of people given AZD1222 tested seropositive at baseline. Regions 160-218 and 743-854 held dominance among vaccine-associated CD4 TCRs, which spanned spike.

Germline trimming cut 8 bases from V and 4 bases from J; bases unmatched to any gene: 6. Germline loops: CDR1 LNHDA, CDR2 SQIVND (reference sequence). This CDR3 region has 14 residues. As for this clone: Its antigen remains unidentified.

The data were produced by immunoSEQ multiplex PCR, yet TCRdb's version contains in-frame clones alone and is incomplete. Of tens of thousands of clones listed, around 85% are singletons. The sample here was peripheral blood, taken on day 0 of AZD1222 vaccination. This clonotype was obtained from an adult in good health. This chain links TRBV19 with TRBJ2-2; 8 positions agree with TRBD1. The CDR3 protein is CASLIQGGTGELFF. CDR3 coding DNA: TGTGCCAGTTTAATACAGGGGGGCACCGGGGAGCTGTTTTTT. The full variable domain, in which reference TRBV19 and TRBJ2-2 provide the parts outside the CDR3, is DGGITQSPKYLFRKEGQNVTLSCEQNLNHDAMYWYRQDPGQGLRLIYYSQIVNDFQKGDIAEGYSVSREKKESFPLTVTSAQKNPTAFYLCASLIQGGTGELFFGEGSRLTVL.